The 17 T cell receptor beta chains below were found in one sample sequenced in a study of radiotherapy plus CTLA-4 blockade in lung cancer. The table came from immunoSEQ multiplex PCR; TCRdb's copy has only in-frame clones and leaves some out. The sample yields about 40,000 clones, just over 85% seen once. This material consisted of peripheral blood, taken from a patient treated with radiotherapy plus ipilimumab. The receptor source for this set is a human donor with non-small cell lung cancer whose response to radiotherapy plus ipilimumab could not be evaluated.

CDR3 sequence (DNA): TGTGCCAGTAGTATAGAGTCTAGCGGGGCGAACACCGGGGAGCTGTTTTTT. Its translation is CASSIESSGANTGELFF. This chain joins TRBV19 and TRBJ2-2, with 9 positions matching TRBD2. The CDR3 length is 17 residues. V was clipped by 0 bases and J by 0 bases; unmatched bases: 2. CDR1 is LNHDA, CDR2 SQIVND, per germline (reference sequence). The whole variable domain, remainder taken from reference TRBV19 and TRBJ2-2, is DGGITQSPKYLFRKEGQNVTLSCEQNLNHDAMYWYRQDPGQGLRLIYYSQIVNDFQKGDIAEGYSVSREKKESFPLTVTSAQKNPTAFYLCASSIESSGANTGELFFGEGSRLTVL.

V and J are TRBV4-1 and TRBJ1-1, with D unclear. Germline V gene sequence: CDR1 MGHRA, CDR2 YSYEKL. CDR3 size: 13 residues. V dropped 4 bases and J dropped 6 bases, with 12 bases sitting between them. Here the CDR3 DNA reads TGCGCCAGCAGCCCCAACCGGGAGGCTGAAGCTTTCTTT. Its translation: CASSPNREAEAFF.

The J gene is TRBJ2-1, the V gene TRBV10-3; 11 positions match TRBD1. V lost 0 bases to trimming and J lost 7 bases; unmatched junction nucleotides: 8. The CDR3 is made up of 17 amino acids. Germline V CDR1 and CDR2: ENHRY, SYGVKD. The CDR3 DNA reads TGTGCCATCAGTGAGTCCGTTGGGGGGACAGGGGGAAATGAGCAGTTCTTC. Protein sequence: CAISESVGGTGGNEQFF.

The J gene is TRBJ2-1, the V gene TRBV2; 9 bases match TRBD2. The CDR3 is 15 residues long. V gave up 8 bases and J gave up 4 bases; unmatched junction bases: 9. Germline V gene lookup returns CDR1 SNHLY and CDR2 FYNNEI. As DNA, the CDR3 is TGTGCCAGCGGGGGGGGTGCGGGAGGGTACAATGAGCAGTTCTTC. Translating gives CASGGGAGGYNEQFF.

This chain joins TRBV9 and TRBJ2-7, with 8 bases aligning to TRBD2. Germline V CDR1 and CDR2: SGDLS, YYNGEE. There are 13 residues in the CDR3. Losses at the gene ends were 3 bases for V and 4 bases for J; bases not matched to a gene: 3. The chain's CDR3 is CASSDSGGYEQYF. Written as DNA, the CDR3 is TGTGCCAGCAGCGACTCGGGGGGGTACGAGCAGTACTTC.

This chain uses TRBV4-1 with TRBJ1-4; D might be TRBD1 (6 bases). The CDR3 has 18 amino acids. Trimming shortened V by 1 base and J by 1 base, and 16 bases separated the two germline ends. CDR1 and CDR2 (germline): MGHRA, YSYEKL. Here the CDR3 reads CASSQGWPVQGTNEKLFF. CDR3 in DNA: TGCGCCAGCAGCCAAGGGTGGCCGGTACAGGGAACTAATGAAAAACTGTTTTTT.

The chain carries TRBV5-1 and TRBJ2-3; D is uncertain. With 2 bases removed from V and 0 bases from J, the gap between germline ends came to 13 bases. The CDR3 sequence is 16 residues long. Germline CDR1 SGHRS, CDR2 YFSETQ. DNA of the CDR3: TGCGCCAGCAGCTTTTTCTCCCCAGAAAGCACAGATACGCAGTATTTT. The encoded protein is CASSFFSPESTDTQYF.

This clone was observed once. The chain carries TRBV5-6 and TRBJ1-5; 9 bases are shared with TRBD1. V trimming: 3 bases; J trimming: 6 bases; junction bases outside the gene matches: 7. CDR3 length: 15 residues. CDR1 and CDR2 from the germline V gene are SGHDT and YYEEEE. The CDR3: CASSSSTGGGQPQHF. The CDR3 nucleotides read TGTGCCAGCAGCTCCTCTACAGGGGGCGGTCAGCCCCAGCATTTT. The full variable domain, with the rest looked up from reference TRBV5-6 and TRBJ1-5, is DAGVTQSPTHLIKTRGQQVTLRCSPKSGHDTVSWYQQALGQGPQFIFQYYEEEERQRGNFPDRFSGHQFPNYSSELNVNALLLGDSALYLCASSSSTGGGQPQHFGDGTRLSIL.

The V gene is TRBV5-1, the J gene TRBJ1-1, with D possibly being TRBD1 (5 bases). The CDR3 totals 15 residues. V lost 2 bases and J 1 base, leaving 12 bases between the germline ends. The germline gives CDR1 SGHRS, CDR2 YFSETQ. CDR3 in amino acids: CASSFLAGGNTEAFF. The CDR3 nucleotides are TGCGCCAGCAGCTTTCTTGCCGGGGGGAACACTGAAGCTTTCTTT.

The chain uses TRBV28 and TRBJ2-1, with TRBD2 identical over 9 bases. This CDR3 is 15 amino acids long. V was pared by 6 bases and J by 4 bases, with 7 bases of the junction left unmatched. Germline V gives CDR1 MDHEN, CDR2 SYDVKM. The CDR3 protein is CASREDSGGYNEQFF. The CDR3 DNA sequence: TGTGCCAGCAGGGAGGATAGCGGGGGATACAATGAGCAGTTCTTC. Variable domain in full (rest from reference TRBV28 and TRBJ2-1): DVKVTQSSRYLVKRTGEKVFLECVQDMDHENMFWYRQDPGLGLRLIYFSYDVKMKEKGDIPEGYSVSREKKERFSLILESASTNQTSMYLCASREDSGGYNEQFFGPGTRLTVL.

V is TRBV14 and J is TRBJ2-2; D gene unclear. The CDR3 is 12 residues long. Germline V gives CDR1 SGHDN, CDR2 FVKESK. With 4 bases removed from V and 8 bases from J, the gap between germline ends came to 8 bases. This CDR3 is CASSPFSGELFF. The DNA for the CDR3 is TGTGCCAGCAGCCCCTTTAGTGGGGAGCTGTTTTTT.

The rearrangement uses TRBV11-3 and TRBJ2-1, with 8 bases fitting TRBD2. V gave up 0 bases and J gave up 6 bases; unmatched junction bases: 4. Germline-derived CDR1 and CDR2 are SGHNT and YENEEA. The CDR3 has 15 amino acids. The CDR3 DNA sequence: TGTGCCAGCAGCTTAGATGGCGGGACTAGCAATGAGCAGTTCTTC. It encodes CASSLDGGTSNEQFF.

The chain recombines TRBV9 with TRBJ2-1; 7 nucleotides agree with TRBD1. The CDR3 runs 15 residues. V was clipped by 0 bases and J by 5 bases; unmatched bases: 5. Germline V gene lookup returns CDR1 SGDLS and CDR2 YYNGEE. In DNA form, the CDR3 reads TGTGCCAGCAGCGTAGGGGGACAGAAGAACAATGAGCAGTTCTTC. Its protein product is CASSVGGQKNNEQFF. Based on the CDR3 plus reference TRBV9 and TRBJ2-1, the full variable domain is DSGVTQTPKHLITATGQRVTLRCSPRSGDLSVYWYQQSLDQGLQFLIQYYNGEERAKGNILERFSAQQFPDLHSELNLSSLELGDSALYFCASSVGGQKNNEQFFGPGTRLTVL.

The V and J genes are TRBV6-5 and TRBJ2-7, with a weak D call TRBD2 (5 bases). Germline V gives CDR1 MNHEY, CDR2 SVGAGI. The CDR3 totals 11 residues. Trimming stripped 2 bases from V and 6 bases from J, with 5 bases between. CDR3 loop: CASSYAGEQYF. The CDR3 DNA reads TGTGCCAGCAGTTACGCGGGCGAGCAGTACTTC.

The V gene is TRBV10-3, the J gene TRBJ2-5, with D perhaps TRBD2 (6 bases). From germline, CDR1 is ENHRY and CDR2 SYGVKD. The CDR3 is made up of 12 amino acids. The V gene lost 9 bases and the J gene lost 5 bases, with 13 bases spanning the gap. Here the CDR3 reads CAIGGTEETQYF. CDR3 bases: TGTGCCATTGGCGGGACGGAGGAGACCCAGTACTTC.

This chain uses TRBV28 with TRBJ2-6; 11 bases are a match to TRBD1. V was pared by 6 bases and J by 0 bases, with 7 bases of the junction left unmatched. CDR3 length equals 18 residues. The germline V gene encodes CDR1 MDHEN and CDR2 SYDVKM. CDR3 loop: CASRSRDRGYSGANVLTF. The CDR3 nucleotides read TGTGCCAGCAGATCCCGGGACAGGGGGTACTCTGGGGCCAACGTCCTGACTTTC.

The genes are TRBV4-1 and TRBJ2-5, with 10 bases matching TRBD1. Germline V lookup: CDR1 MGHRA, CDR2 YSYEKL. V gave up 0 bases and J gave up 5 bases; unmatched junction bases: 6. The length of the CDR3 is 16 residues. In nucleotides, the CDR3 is TGCGCCAGCAGCCAAGAGAGGACAGGGGGTTGGGAGACCCAGTACTTC. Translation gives CASSQERTGGWETQYF.